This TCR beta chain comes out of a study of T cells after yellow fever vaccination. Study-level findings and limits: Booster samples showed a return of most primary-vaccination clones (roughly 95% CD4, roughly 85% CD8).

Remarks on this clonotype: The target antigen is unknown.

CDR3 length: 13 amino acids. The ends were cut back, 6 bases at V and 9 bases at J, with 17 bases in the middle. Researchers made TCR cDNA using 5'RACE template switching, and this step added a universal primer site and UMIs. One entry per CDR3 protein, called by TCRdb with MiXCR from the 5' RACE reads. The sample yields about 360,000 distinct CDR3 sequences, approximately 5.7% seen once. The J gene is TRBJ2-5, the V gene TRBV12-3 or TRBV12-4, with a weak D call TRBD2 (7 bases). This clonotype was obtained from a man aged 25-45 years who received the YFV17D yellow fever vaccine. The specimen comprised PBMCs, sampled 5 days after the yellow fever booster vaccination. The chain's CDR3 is CASSTAGHPAQYF. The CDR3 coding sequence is TGTGCCAGCAGCACAGCGGGACACCCTGCCCAGTACTTC.